Shown below are 18 T cell receptor beta chains from a single sample sequenced in a study of T cell responses to AZD1222 COVID-19 vaccine (dated by TCRdb to the early 2020s). According to the study, the label for this sample's time point signals: baseline before first vaccination. The method behind the library was the immunoSEQ multiplex PCR assay. As stored in TCRdb, this immuneACCESS dataset retains in-frame rearrangements with V and J assigned. A fraction of the clones does not appear; measured against another copy, unresolved V genes explain less than half of the discrepancy, and the remainder lacks a known reason. The sample table shows about 110,000 clones, and around 92% are seen once. Of the sample, almost 4.5% falls within the top ten clones. Sequenced here: peripheral blood, sampled on day 0 of AZD1222 vaccination. These receptor sequences come from an adult in good health.

The gene calls are TRBV11-3 and TRBJ2-2; a possible D gene is TRBD1 (5 bases). The CDR3 sequence is 15 residues long. With 1 base removed from V and 4 bases from J, the gap between germline ends came to 10 bases. In germline, CDR1 is SGHNT, CDR2 YENEEA. This chain's CDR3 is CASSLGGAGTGELFF. The CDR3 DNA sequence: TGTGCCAGCAGCTTAGGGGGCGCCGGCACCGGGGAGCTGTTTTTT.

The chain uses TRBV6-5 and TRBJ1-1; a weak D match, TRBD1 (5 bases). This CDR3 has 15 residues. Deletions cut 0 bases from V and 0 bases from J, with 8 bases between. CDR1 and CDR2 (germline): MNHEY, SVGAGI. CDR3 amino acids: CASSYSSGLNTEAFF. The CDR3 DNA sequence: TGTGCCAGCAGTTACTCGTCAGGGTTGAACACTGAAGCTTTCTTT.

J is TRBJ2-5 and V is TRBV6-6, with 9 bases that match TRBD2. The CDR3 sequence is 15 residues long. Germline loops: CDR1 MNHNY, CDR2 SVGAGI (reference sequence). V lost 2 bases, J lost 2 bases, and 3 bases stayed unmatched. CDR3 amino acids: CASSYAGGPQETQYF. The DNA for the CDR3 is TGTGCCAGCAGTTACGCGGGAGGGCCACAAGAGACCCAGTACTTC.

The rearrangement links TRBV19 to TRBJ2-6; no definite D call. From germline, CDR1 is LNHDA and CDR2 SQIVND (reference sequence). The CDR3 is 16 amino acids. The ends were cut back, 5 bases at V and 3 bases at J, with 14 bases in the middle. CDR3 nucleotide sequence: TGTGCCAGTAGTGCTCTCCGTGGGGTTGGGGCCAACGTCCTGACTTTC. It is translated as CASSALRGVGANVLTF.

This rearrangement joins TRBV5-6 to TRBJ1-2, with TRBD1 identical over 7 bases. The ends lost 0 bases at V and 3 bases at J; junction bases unmatched: 2. The CDR3 spans 14 residues. Germline V lookup: CDR1 SGHDT, CDR2 YYEEEE. CDR3 DNA sequence: TGTGCCAGCAGCTTGGTCGACAGGGACTATGGCTACACCTTC. This encodes CASSLVDRDYGYTF.

The J gene is TRBJ1-4, the V gene TRBV2; maybe TRBD1 (5 bases). V was cut by 7 bases and J by 8 bases, with 17 bases left in between. This CDR3 comprises 14 residues. Per the germline V gene, CDR1 is SNHLY and CDR2 is FYNNEI. The DNA of the CDR3 is TGTGCCAGCATCAGGGAAGGGGAGAGCGAAAAACTGTTTTTT. It translates to CASIREGESEKLFF.

V gene TRBV7-2 combines with J gene TRBJ2-7; D is unclear. Deletions cut 0 bases from V and 1 base from J, with 7 bases between. Germline V gene sequence: CDR1 SGHTA, CDR2 FQGNSA. The CDR3 length is 14 residues. The chain's CDR3 is CASSLAAISYEQYF. The CDR3 nucleotides read TGTGCCAGCAGCTTAGCGGCCATTTCCTACGAGCAGTACTTC.

The chain is built from TRBV5-1 and TRBJ1-2; 9 nucleotides agree with TRBD1. Germline V gene sequence: CDR1 SGHRS, CDR2 YFSETQ. The CDR3 consists of 15 residues. V shed 3 bases and J 4 bases; nucleotides not matched to a gene: 7. This CDR3 is CASSWAGTGTYGYTF. The DNA for the CDR3 is TGCGCCAGCAGCTGGGCCGGGACAGGGACCTATGGCTACACCTTC. The entire variable domain, with the rest obtained from reference TRBV5-1 and TRBJ1-2, is as follows: KAGVTQTPRYLIKTRGQQVTLSCSPISGHRSVSWYQQTPGQGLQFLFEYFSETQRNKGNFPGRFSGRQFSNSRSEMNVSTLELGDSALYLCASSWAGTGTYGYTFGSGTRLTVV.

This chain links TRBV3-1 (or the pseudogene TRBV3-2) with TRBJ2-1; TRBD1 matches 7 bases. Germline trimming cut 4 bases from V and 6 bases from J; bases unmatched to any gene: 9. CDR3 length: 15 residues. Germline V gene sequence: CDR1 LGHDT, CDR2 YNNKEL (reference sequence). The CDR3 sequence: CASSPETGWINEQFF. CDR3 coding DNA: TGTGCCAGCAGCCCCGAGACAGGGTGGATCAATGAGCAGTTCTTC.

The chain is built from TRBV6-5 and TRBJ1-5, with D perhaps matching TRBD1 (5 bases). V was cut by 8 bases and J by 4 bases, with 15 bases left in between. The CDR3 runs to 14 residues. From germline, CDR1 is MNHEY and CDR2 SVGAGI. In DNA form, the CDR3 reads TGTGCCAGCGGGGGACGGGGATATAATCAGCCCCAGCATTTT. It translates to CASGGRGYNQPQHF.

The rearrangement links TRBV18 to TRBJ2-2; 12 bases match TRBD2. The CDR3 sequence is 20 residues long. J was trimmed by 0 bases and V by 2 bases; bases with no gene match: 10. Germline V CDR1 and CDR2: KGHSH, LQKENI. The CDR3 DNA is TGTGCCAGCTCACCATTCGTCCGGACTAGCGGGACGACGAACACCGGGGAGCTGTTTTTT. Translation gives CASSPFVRTSGTTNTGELFF.

The V gene is TRBV30, the J gene TRBJ1-5; D is perhaps TRBD1 (5 bases). This CDR3 comprises 14 residues. Germline lookup yields CDR1 GTSNPN and CDR2 SVGIG (reference sequence). Trimming shortened V by 2 bases and J by 4 bases, and 12 bases separated the two germline ends. The CDR3 here is CAWSRGFGNQPQHF. In DNA form, the CDR3 reads TGTGCCTGGAGTCGGGGCTTTGGGAATCAGCCCCAGCATTTT.

The chain has TRBV9 and TRBJ1-1, with TRBD1 as a possible D gene (6 bases). There are 14 residues in the CDR3. V lost 4 bases to trimming and J lost 1 base, with 11 bases between them. Germline V gene lookup returns CDR1 SGDLS and CDR2 YYNGEE. The CDR3 region is CASSSTGQNTEAFF. CDR3 DNA sequence: TGTGCCAGCAGCTCGACGGGACAGAACACTGAAGCTTTCTTT.

This clone was seen a single time. The gene calls are TRBV9 and TRBJ1-5; possibly TRBD1 for D (5 bases). The CDR3 covers 14 residues. The V gene's germline CDR1 is SGDLS and CDR2 YYNGEE. V lost 0 bases to trimming and J lost 6 bases, with 10 bases between them. Here the CDR3 DNA reads TGTGCCAGCAGCGTAGGGGTAGGGGCTCAGCCCCAGCATTTT. Its translation is CASSVGVGAQPQHF.

This rearrangement joins TRBV28 to TRBJ1-6, with D possibly matching TRBD1 (6 bases). V dropped 6 bases and J dropped 1 base, with 13 bases sitting between them. The CDR3 sequence is 16 residues long. Per the germline V gene, CDR1 is MDHEN and CDR2 is SYDVKM. The CDR3, as DNA: TGTGCCAGCAGCAGACAGGTGGAGTCCTATAATTCACCCCTCCACTTT. As protein: CASSRQVESYNSPLHF.

The chain recombines TRBV2 with TRBJ1-6, with TRBD1 matching 8 bases. The CDR3 runs 15 residues. The J segment lost 0 bases and the V segment lost 8 bases, leaving 3 bases of the junction unmatched. The germline CDR1 and CDR2 sequences are SNHLY and FYNNEI. The CDR3 spells CASQGASSYNSPLHF. The CDR3 DNA follows: TGTGCCAGCCAGGGGGCGAGCTCCTATAATTCACCCCTCCACTTT.

The rearrangement links TRBV21-1 to TRBJ1-2; the table's D call, TRBD1, was not checked against the DNA. TRBV21-1 is given as a pseudogene. The CDR3 contains 14 residues. The CDR3 region is CASLDKGDLDGYTF. The CDR3 DNA reads as TGTGCCAGTCTCGATAAGGGGGATCTGGATGGCTACACCTTC.

This clone appeared once. V is TRBV5-4 and J is TRBJ2-3, with no clear D. Looked up from germline, CDR1 is SGHNT and CDR2 is YYREEE (reference sequence). The ends were cut back, 0 bases at V and 5 bases at J, with 4 bases in the middle. This CDR3 comprises 12 residues. The CDR3 loop reads CASSLGQDTQYF. The CDR3 DNA follows: TGTGCCAGCAGCTTGGGTCAAGATACGCAGTATTTT.